This note documents a single TCR beta chain sequence. Its matching antigen is unknown. This sample is part of a study of beta chain features in type 1 diabetes. Study conclusions and caveats: Naive, central memory and Treg TCRB repertoires appeared more alike in patients than in healthy donors. Within each of all four CD4+ subsets, Type 1 diabetes patients had TCRB CDR3s that were moderately but significantly shorter.

All of the isolated RNA was reverse transcribed, so expressed TCRB transcripts were sequenced. The data were produced by immunoSEQ multiplex PCR, yet TCRdb's version contains in-frame clones alone and is incomplete. The sample carries about 53,000 clones, 55% to 70% recorded once. J gave up 10 bases and V 0 bases, and 4 bases lay outside the gene matches. CDR3 size: 13 residues. The germline V gene has CDR1 SGHRS and CDR2 YFSETQ. This chain links TRBV5-1 with TRBJ2-1; TRBD2 matches 7 bases. The source is a woman aged 25 to 39 with type 1 diabetes. Sequences were obtained from stem cell memory CD4+ T cells from blood. As DNA, the CDR3 is TGCGCCAGCAGCTTGGAAGCGGGACTAGAGCAGTTCTTC. Its protein is CASSLEAGLEQFF.